The present entry profiles one T cell receptor (beta chain) with its context. Its target is unknown. This entry belongs to a study of beta chain features in type 1 diabetes. The entirety of the isolated RNA underwent reverse transcription, so expressed TCRB transcripts were sequenced. Clones were read by immunoSEQ multiplex PCR, and TCRdb kept only the in-frame ones, dropping some. The sample has 40,000 to 60,000 clones; 50% to 75% are singletons. Study results and caveats: High TCR expression in some cells could lead to their over-representation in cDNA sequencing. For Type 1 diabetes patients, all four CD4+ subsets carried TCRB CDR3s that were moderately but significantly shorter.

CDR1 SEHNR and CDR2 FQNEAQ come from the germline V gene (reference sequence). The CDR3 has 14 amino acids. V trimming: 3 bases; J trimming: 5 bases; junction bases outside the gene matches: 5. The sequence was collected from a woman aged 25 to 39 with type 1 diabetes. The chain has TRBV7-9 and TRBJ2-7, with TRBD1 matching over 9 bases. Sequencing was performed on stem cell memory CD4+ T cells from blood. CDR3 bases: TGTGCCAGCAGCTTCTGGGACAGGGAGAACGAGCAGTACTTC. It encodes CASSFWDRENEQYF.